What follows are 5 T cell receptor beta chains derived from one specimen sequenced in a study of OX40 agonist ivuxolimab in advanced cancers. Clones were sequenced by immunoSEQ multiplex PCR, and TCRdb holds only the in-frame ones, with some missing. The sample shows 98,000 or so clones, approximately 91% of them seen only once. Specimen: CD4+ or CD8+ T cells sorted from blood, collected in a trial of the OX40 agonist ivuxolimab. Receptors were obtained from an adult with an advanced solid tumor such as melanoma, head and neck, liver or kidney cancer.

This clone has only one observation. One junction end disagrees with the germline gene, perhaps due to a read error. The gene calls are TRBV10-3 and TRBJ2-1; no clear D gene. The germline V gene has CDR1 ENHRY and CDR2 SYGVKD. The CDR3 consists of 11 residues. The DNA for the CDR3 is TGTGCCATCAGTGAGTCAAACCTAAAGGTCTTC. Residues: CAISESNLKVF.

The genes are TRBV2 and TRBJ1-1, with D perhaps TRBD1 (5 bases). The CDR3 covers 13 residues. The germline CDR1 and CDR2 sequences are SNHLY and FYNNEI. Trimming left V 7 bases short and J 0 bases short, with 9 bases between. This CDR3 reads CASTGVMNTEAFF. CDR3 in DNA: TGTGCCAGCACGGGGGTTATGAACACTGAAGCTTTCTTT.

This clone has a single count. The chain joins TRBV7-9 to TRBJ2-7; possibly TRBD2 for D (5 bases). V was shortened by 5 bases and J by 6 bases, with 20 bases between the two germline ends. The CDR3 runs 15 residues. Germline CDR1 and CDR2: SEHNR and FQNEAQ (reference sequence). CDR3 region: CASSTSGNPPVEQYF. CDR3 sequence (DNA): TGTGCCAGCAGCACCTCGGGGAACCCCCCCGTCGAGCAGTACTTC.

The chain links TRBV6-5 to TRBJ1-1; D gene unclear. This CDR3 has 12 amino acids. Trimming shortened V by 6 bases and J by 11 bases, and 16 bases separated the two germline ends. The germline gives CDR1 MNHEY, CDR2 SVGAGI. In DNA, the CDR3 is TGTGCCAGCAGATCAAACCTGGGTAGGGCTTTCTTT. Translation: CASRSNLGRAFF.

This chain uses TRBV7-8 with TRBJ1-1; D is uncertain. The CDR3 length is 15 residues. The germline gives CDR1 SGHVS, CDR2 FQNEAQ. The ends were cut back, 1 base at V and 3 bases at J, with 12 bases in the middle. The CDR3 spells CASSLVRLRDTEAFF. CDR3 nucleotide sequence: TGTGCCAGCAGCTTAGTCCGCCTGAGGGACACTGAAGCTTTCTTT.